This TCR beta chain was captured by sequencing in a study of shared clonotypes between healthy human individuals. Regarding the study as a whole: Donor scarcity curtailed the genetic and exposure-history diversity represented herein.

Generated by immunoSEQ multiplex PCR, the TCRdb table keeps only in-frame clones and is missing some. The top ten clones hold 0.6% to 0.7% of a sample with over a million clones, approximately 80% of them seen once. With 6 bases removed from V and 0 bases from J, the gap between germline ends came to 11 bases. The CDR3 runs 15 residues. The germline V gene encodes CDR1 MNHEY and CDR2 SMNVEV (reference sequence). On this clone itself: Its antigen is unknown.

The source of this sequence is a man aged 18 to 29 in good health. Some clones in this sample may be carry-over from other donors' samples. The V and J genes are TRBV27 and TRBJ2-2; perhaps D is TRBD1 or TRBD2 (5 bases each). Sequenced sample: memory CD4+ T cells from PBMCs. The subset here: CD45RA-negative fraction. The CDR3 bases are TGTGCCAGCAGGACTGGGACGTCGAACACCGGGGAGCTGTTTTTT. Its protein is CASRTGTSNTGELFF.